This TCR beta chain appears in the sequencing data of a study of T cells expressing NK-cell markers. For the study at large: From sorted CD3+CD56+NKG2C+, CD3+CD56+NKG2C- and CD3+CD56-NKG2C+ T cells came the TCR beta repertoires.

Study-level results: Questions lingered over whether expanded NKG2C+ T cell clones were HCMV-specific. Six or seven donors carried dominant NKG2C+ clonotypes that made up roughly 1.0-8% of their CD8+ T cells.

Points on this clonotype: The antigen remains unidentified.

Template switching by 5'RACE with UMIs generated the TCR beta cDNA. TCRdb re-called the 5' RACE reads and shows each CDR3 protein once, DNA omitted. The sample has approximately 150,000 distinct CDR3 sequences. Germline assignment: CDR1 KGHSH and CDR2 LQKENI. The CDR3 is 15 residues long. The TCR sequence derives from a woman aged 18 to 75 in good health. The chain is built from TRBV18 and TRBJ2-3; the TRBD1 assignment by TCRdb is unverifiable without DNA. Input material: blood T cells: a sorted CD56 or NKG2C T cell subset, CD4+ or CD8+ T cells, or bulk PBMC T cells (not recorded which). CDR3 protein: CASSPGTGGRHTQYF.